This T cell receptor (beta chain) was identified in a study of Ad26.COV2.S vaccination and SARS-CoV-2 variants. Study summary: Once or twice, 56 days apart, Ad26.COV2.S was delivered intramuscularly. General study points: After vaccination, reports described spike-specific CD8+ and CD4+ T cell responses as showing substantial breadth. Vaccine recipients and placebo recipients showed similar non-spike TCR breadth.

Treatment specified: approximately 18 received Ad26.COV2.S at low or high dose, single or two shots; 5 received placebo; per-sample allocation not given. The samples were gathered on day 63 after the first injection of vaccine or placebo. Concerning this clone: Its matching antigen is unknown.

V trimming: 9 bases; J trimming: 6 bases; junction bases outside the gene matches: 10. The CDR3 sequence is 13 residues long. Germline CDR1 and CDR2: KGHSH and LQKENI. The protocol was immunoSEQ multiplex PCR, while the TCRdb copy is restricted to in-frame clones and leaves out a portion. The table includes about 680,000 clones, roughly nine tenths detected once. This clonotype originated in a person between 18 and 65 years old who received the Ad26.COV2.S COVID-19 vaccine or a placebo. V usage is TRBV18 and J usage is TRBJ2-7; 8 bases map to TRBD1. Sequences were derived from peripheral blood, sampled in a trial of Ad26.COV2.S vaccine versus placebo. The CDR3 nucleotides are TGTGCCAGTTACACTCAGGGGGCGTCCGAGCAGTACTTC. Translation: CASYTQGASEQYF. Filled out from reference TRBV18 and TRBJ2-7, the complete variable domain reads NAGVMQNPRHLVRRRGQEARLRCSPMKGHSHVYWYRQLPEEGLKFMVYLQKENIIDESGMPKERFSAEFPKEGPSILRIQQVVRGDSAAYFCASYTQGASEQYFGPGTRLTVT.